This T cell receptor beta chain was captured by sequencing in a study of beta chain features in type 1 diabetes. The investigators reverse transcribed all of the isolated RNA, so they sequenced expressed TCRB transcripts. Assay used: immunoSEQ multiplex PCR; TCRdb lists only in-frame clones, some missing. This table has some 6,000 clones, roughly four fifths appearing once. It was via CD45RO/CCR7/CD25/CD127/CD95/CD27 that CD4+ naive, central memory, regulatory and stem cell-like memory cells were sorted. With regard to this clone: Antigen unknown.

The V segment lost 3 bases and the J segment 4 bases; nucleotides outside the gene matches: 8. This CDR3 comprises 17 residues. CDR1 and CDR2 from the germline V gene are MNHNS and SASEGT. Study results and caveats: VDJ junctions sequenced from type 1 diabetes patients showed fewer insertions and more deletions. cDNA sequencing could over-represent cells with high TCR expression. A moderate, significant TCRB CDR3 shortening appeared in type 1 diabetes across four CD4+ subsets.

This receptor was taken from a man aged 18 to 29 in good health. Source material: Tregs from blood. J is TRBJ2-1 and V is TRBV6-1; the match to TRBD2 covers 11 bases. This CDR3 reads CASSDLAGGLPYNEQFF. The DNA of the CDR3 is TGTGCCAGCAGTGACCTAGCGGGGGGCCTCCCTTACAATGAGCAGTTCTTC.